The following is a T cell receptor beta chain sequence with its context. The antigen is not known. Alongside a J-beta primer mix, a sample-barcoded 5' primer served in a second PCR lasting roughly 6 to 11 cycles. Every sample produced at least 2.5 million CDR3-containing paired-end reads. TCRdb processed the 5' RACE reads anew with MiXCR; each CDR3 protein has one entry. Of hundreds of thousands of distinct CDR3 sequences listed, roughly 50% are singletons. The CDR3 length is 14 residues. Trimming cost V 8 bases and J 9 bases; bases outside gene matches: 10. Germline values: CDR1 LNHDA, CDR2 SQIVND (reference sequence). This sample stems from a study of blood T cells in healthy people across ages. Study as a whole: About one barcoded TCR beta cDNA was captured per two T cells. Study-wide results and limits: Naive and antigen-experienced cells could not be conclusively compared, given unsorted PBMCs. Roughly linear declines in TCR beta diversity per million T cells occurred with age.

The sequence came from a man aged 40-49 years in good health. The chain has TRBV19 and TRBJ2-1, with TRBD1 matching 10 bases. The sample consisted of blood. In DNA form, the CDR3 reads TGTGCCAGTGAGCCCGGGACAGGGGCCGGTGAGCAGTTCTTC. This sequence encodes CASEPGTGAGEQFF.